Below, 13 T cell receptor beta chains from the same sample are listed, as sequenced in a study of blood T cell repertoires in COVID-19. The assay was immunoSEQ multiplex PCR, and TCRdb's table has in-frame clones only and misses some. The table includes some 300,000 clones, around 88% detected once. The source material was peripheral blood. The receptor source for this set is a woman between 70 and 85 years old with COVID-19, enrolled during active disease.

The CDR3 DNA is TGTGCCAGCAGTTTACCGGGATTCGGCTACACCTTC. This sequence encodes CASSLPGFGYTF. The J gene is TRBJ1-2, the V gene TRBV12-3 or TRBV12-4; D uncertain. V dropped 2 bases and J dropped 8 bases, with 9 bases sitting between them. The CDR3 extends over 12 amino acids.

The V and J genes are TRBV11-2 and TRBJ1-1, with D tentatively TRBD1 (5 bases). Germline V gives CDR1 SGHAT, CDR2 FQNNGV. The CDR3 is 16 residues long. The ends were cut back, 5 bases at V and 5 bases at J, with 21 bases in the middle. CDR3 in DNA: TGTGCCAGCAGCCTAAATATTGTTGGGGCGCGGACTGAAGCTTTCTTT. It yields the protein CASSLNIVGARTEAFF. Full variable domain (remainder filled in from reference TRBV11-2 and TRBJ1-1): EAGVAQSPRYKIIEKRQSVAFWCNPISGHATLYWYQQILGQGPKLLIQFQNNGVVDDSQLPKDRFSAERLKGVDSTLKIQPAKLEDSAVYLCASSLNIVGARTEAFFGQGTRLTVV.

This clone was detected once. The chain couples TRBV6-5 to TRBJ1-3, with 7 bases aligning to TRBD1. This CDR3 contains 14 residues. CDR1 and CDR2 (germline): MNHEY, SVGAGI. V lost 5 bases and J lost 4; bases outside the gene matches: 5. The CDR3 sequence: CASSRQGAGNTIYF. CDR3 DNA sequence: TGTGCCAGCAGTCGACAGGGTGCAGGAAACACCATATATTTT.

The J gene is TRBJ2-7, the V gene TRBV5-4, with D possibly being TRBD2 (6 bases). Germline CDR1 and CDR2: SGHNT and YYREEE (reference sequence). The CDR3 is 13 residues long. V was clipped by 3 bases and J by 7 bases, with 14 bases between them. CDR3 amino acids: CASSYPPRGEQYF. The DNA for the CDR3 is TGTGCCAGCAGCTATCCCCCCCGGGGGGAGCAGTACTTC.

J is TRBJ2-7 and V is TRBV7-9; tentatively, D is TRBD1 (7 bases). Germline CDR1 is SEHNR and CDR2 is FQNEAQ (reference sequence). The CDR3 totals 16 residues. The V end lost 2 bases, the J end lost 3 bases, and 17 bases lay between the germline ends. CDR3 in amino acids: CASSLPRGTAIYEQYF. CDR3 bases: TGTGCCAGCAGCTTACCCCGGGGGACAGCTATCTACGAGCAGTACTTC.

With respect to this clone: Other DNA variants within this sample encode the same CDR3. The CDR3 nucleotides are TGTGCCAGCAGCTTGGGGACAGGGGGCAGGGAGACCCAGTACTTC. It codes for CASSLGTGGRETQYF. This rearrangement joins TRBV5-4 to TRBJ2-5, with 11 bases matching TRBD1. V lost 0 bases, J lost 5 bases, and 3 bases stayed unmatched. The germline V gene has CDR1 SGHNT and CDR2 YYREEE (reference sequence). The length of the CDR3 is 15 residues.

The chain employs TRBV7-9 and TRBJ2-7; maybe TRBD2 (6 bases). Trimming stripped 3 bases from V and 7 bases from J, with 16 bases between. The CDR3 runs 14 residues. Germline values: CDR1 SEHNR, CDR2 FQNEAQ (reference sequence). The CDR3 loop reads CASSFIGTREEQYF. In nucleotides, the CDR3 is TGTGCCAGCAGCTTCATCGGGACTCGGGAGGAGCAGTACTTC.

This chain connects TRBV25-1 to TRBJ2-2, with 9 bases that match TRBD1. Germline CDR1 is MGHDK and CDR2 is SYGVNS. The ends lost 4 bases at V and 1 base at J; junction bases unmatched: 7. CDR3 length equals 17 residues. The CDR3 spells CASSGNPGQGNTGELFF. CDR3 coding DNA: TGTGCCAGCAGTGGGAATCCGGGACAGGGGAACACCGGGGAGCTGTTTTTT.

The count of this clone is one. The chain uses TRBV27 and TRBJ2-3, with D tentatively TRBD1 (6 bases). Looked up from germline, CDR1 is MNHEY and CDR2 is SMNVEV (reference sequence). CDR3 length equals 14 residues. V was cut by 2 bases and J by 4 bases, with 10 bases left in between. This CDR3 is CASSLRDISDTQYF. The CDR3 bases are TGTGCCAGCAGTTTACGGGACATCTCAGATACGCAGTATTTT.

The rearrangement links TRBV19 to TRBJ1-2, with D possibly TRBD1 on 5 matching bases. Germline V gives CDR1 LNHDA, CDR2 SQIVND (reference sequence). The CDR3 length is 12 residues. The V and J ends lost 6 bases and 4 bases respectively, with 9 bases between them. The CDR3 bases are TGTGCCAGTAGCCAGGGTGGCTATGGCTACACCTTC. It codes for CASSQGGYGYTF.

This chain joins TRBV2 and TRBJ2-3, with TRBD2 matching 9 bases. With V trimmed by 6 bases and J by 8 bases, 15 bases remained unmatched. Germline assignment: CDR1 SNHLY and CDR2 FYNNEI. The CDR3 is 16 amino acids. The CDR3 spells CASSEGAGGTRGTQYF. CDR3 DNA sequence: TGTGCCAGCAGCGAGGGCGCGGGGGGGACCCGGGGTACGCAGTATTTT.

V usage is TRBV5-1 and J usage is TRBJ2-3; TRBD2 agrees at 11 bases. Germline V CDR1 and CDR2: SGHRS, YFSETQ. Germline trimming cut 0 bases from V and 2 bases from J; bases unmatched to any gene: 8. The CDR3 sequence is 18 residues long. The CDR3 DNA reads TGCGCCAGCAGCTTGGCCCTAGCGGGGGGACTTCCCACAGATACGCAGTATTTT. Amino acids: CASSLALAGGLPTDTQYF.

This clone was seen a single time. The V gene is TRBV7-9, the J gene TRBJ2-5; 7 bases are shared with TRBD1. J lost 6 bases, V lost 5 bases, and 3 bases had no gene match. The CDR3 contains 12 residues. Germline-derived CDR1 and CDR2 are SEHNR and FQNEAQ (reference sequence). The CDR3 nucleotides read TGTGCCAGCAGCCGGGACAGTCAGACCCAGTACTTC. This gives the protein CASSRDSQTQYF. The full variable domain, completed using reference TRBV7-9 and TRBJ2-5, is DTGVSQNPRHKITKRGQNVTFRCDPISEHNRLYWYRQTLGQGPEFLTYFQNEAQLEKSRLLSDRFSAERPKGSFSTLEIQRTEQGDSAMYLCASSRDSQTQYFGPGTRLLVL.